These 18 T cell receptor beta chains share one sample of origin, sequenced in a study of cytomegalovirus exposure and HLA in healthy donors. The study ran its PCR with 60 Vbeta and 13 Jbeta primers. Profiled with immunoSEQ multiplex PCR; TCRdb holds only in-frame clones, not every one. The data show under 250,000 clones, less than 80% seen once. Sequencing was carried out using PBMCs. All receptors come from a woman aged 25 to 45 in good health and CMV-seropositive.

V is TRBV29-1 and J is TRBJ1-2, with a possible D match to TRBD1 (6 bases). The CDR3 has 12 amino acids. Germline CDR1 SQVTM, CDR2 ANQGSEA. V lost 5 bases to trimming and J lost 8 bases, with 15 bases between them. CDR3 sequence: CSVNRQEDGYTF. CDR3 coding DNA: TGCAGCGTTAATCGACAGGAGGACGGCTACACCTTC.

This clone was seen more than once but under ten times. The chain recombines TRBV12-5 with TRBJ2-5, with 10 bases identical to TRBD1. CDR1 is LGHNT, CDR2 FRNRAP, per germline. The CDR3 spans 19 residues. The V segment lost 5 bases and the J segment 1 base; nucleotides outside the gene matches: 16. CDR3 DNA sequence: TGTGCTAGTGGTAAACCTGGGACAGGGGCCTTGTCTTCCCAAGAGACCCAGTACTTC. It specifies CASGKPGTGALSSQETQYF. Drawing the rest from reference TRBV12-5 and TRBJ2-5, the complete variable domain is DARVTQTPRHKVTEMGQEVTMRCQPILGHNTVFWYRQTMMQGLELLAYFRNRAPLDDSGMPKDRFSAEMPDATLATLKIQPSEPRDSAVYFCASGKPGTGALSSQETQYFGPGTRLLVL.

This rearrangement joins TRBV2 to TRBJ2-5; D is ambiguous. CDR1 SNHLY and CDR2 FYNNEI come from the germline V gene. The CDR3 covers 11 residues. V lost 7 bases and J 5 bases, leaving 8 bases between the germline ends. The CDR3 DNA sequence: TGTGCCAGCACCCCGAGGGAGACCCAGTACTTC. Translation: CASTPRETQYF.

The chain couples TRBV18 to TRBJ2-1, with 11 bases identical to TRBD2. Germline-derived CDR1 and CDR2 are KGHSH and LQKENI. The CDR3 has 15 amino acids. V shed 5 bases and J 7 bases; nucleotides not matched to a gene: 7. The DNA for the CDR3 is TGTGCCAGCTCAAATAGCGGGGGGGCGTTGAATGAGCAGTTCTTC. Translation: CASSNSGGALNEQFF.

This clone came up once. This chain connects TRBV5-6 to TRBJ1-3; unclear D gene. This CDR3 contains 12 residues. Germline V gene sequence: CDR1 SGHDT, CDR2 YYEEEE. V was trimmed by 2 bases and J by 3 bases, leaving 3 bases between them. The CDR3 DNA sequence: TGTGCCAGCAGCTTCGGTGGAAACACCATATATTTT. Translating it yields CASSFGGNTIYF.

The chain carries TRBV10-2 and TRBJ2-7, with D hard to call. Deletions cut 3 bases from V and 4 bases from J, with 4 bases between. The CDR3 covers 11 residues. CDR1 and CDR2 from the germline V gene are WSHSY and SAAADI. CDR3 in amino acids: CASSDLYEQYF. The CDR3, as DNA: TGCGCCAGCAGTGATCTGTACGAGCAGTACTTC.

This clone was detected only once. This chain connects TRBV7-9 to TRBJ2-1; D unresolved. This CDR3 is built from 13 residues. V lost 3 bases and J lost 10, with 13 bases in between. Germline V CDR1 and CDR2: SEHNR, FQNEAQ (reference sequence). The CDR3 coding sequence is TGTGCCAGCAGCTTTGAAGAGTCCCCGGAGCAGTTCTTC. It yields the protein CASSFEESPEQFF.

V gene TRBV16 combines with J gene TRBJ2-2; unclear D gene. Germline lookup yields CDR1 KGHSY and CDR2 FQNENV. The CDR3 covers 14 residues. Deletions cut 0 bases from V and 7 bases from J, with 9 bases between. In nucleotides, the CDR3 is TGTGCCAGCAGCCAATCCAACGGAGACGGGGAGCTGTTTTTT. Protein sequence: CASSQSNGDGELFF.

The J gene is TRBJ2-7, the V gene TRBV5-1, with D perhaps TRBD2 (7 bases). Trimming left V 2 bases short and J 3 bases short, with 15 bases between. The CDR3 covers 15 residues. Per germline, CDR1 SGHRS and CDR2 YFSETQ. CDR3 bases: TGCGCCAGCAGCTTTAGGGGGGGCAGAAGCTACGAGCAGTACTTC. Translated, it gives CASSFRGGRSYEQYF.

This CDR3 reads CASSQVDLRPSGNTIYF. CDR3 in DNA: TGCGCCAGCAGCCAAGTAGATCTGCGTCCCTCTGGAAACACCATATATTTT. The genes are TRBV4-1 and TRBJ1-3; D unclear. CDR1 and CDR2 (germline): MGHRA, YSYEKL. This CDR3 contains 17 residues. Between the trimmed V and J ends, which lost 1 base and 0 bases, there was a span of 13 bases.

V is TRBV19 and J is TRBJ1-1; D unclear. V shed 0 bases and J shed 4 bases, with 9 bases lying between them. This CDR3 region has 14 residues. The germline CDR1 and CDR2 sequences are LNHDA and SQIVND (reference sequence). The CDR3 DNA follows: TGTGCCAGTAGTATAGATAGTGTCTTCACTGAAGCTTTCTTT. It is translated as CASSIDSVFTEAFF. Filled out from reference TRBV19 and TRBJ1-1, the complete variable domain reads DGGITQSPKYLFRKEGQNVTLSCEQNLNHDAMYWYRQDPGQGLRLIYYSQIVNDFQKGDIAEGYSVSREKKESFPLTVTSAQKNPTAFYLCASSIDSVFTEAFFGQGTRLTVV.

The CDR3 sequence: CASTLLPGARVLTF. The CDR3 DNA sequence: TGCGCCAGCACTCTTCTACCAGGTGCCCGCGTCCTGACTTTC. J is TRBJ2-6 and V is TRBV5-1; no clear D. The CDR3 is made up of 14 amino acids. V was cut by 6 bases and J by 12 bases, with 19 bases left in between. Germline values: CDR1 SGHRS, CDR2 YFSETQ.

The gene calls are TRBV4-1 and TRBJ1-1, with D perhaps TRBD1 (6 bases). CDR3 length: 13 amino acids. Germline-derived CDR1 and CDR2 are MGHRA and YSYEKL. Trimming left V 6 bases short and J 3 bases short, with 11 bases between. The CDR3 loop reads CASSPTGYTEAFF. The CDR3 DNA reads as TGCGCCAGCAGTCCCACAGGGTACACTGAAGCTTTCTTT.

This chain uses TRBV6-5 with TRBJ1-3, with 7 bases fitting TRBD1. V shed 4 bases, J shed 6 bases, and the junction held 12 bases outside the gene matches. In germline, CDR1 is MNHEY, CDR2 SVGAGI. The CDR3 extends over 16 amino acids. The CDR3 reads CASSFRPRGKVNTIYF. The CDR3 nucleotides read TGTGCCAGCAGTTTCCGCCCCAGGGGGAAGGTAAACACCATATATTTT.

In its sample, this clone was seen many times. The rearrangement uses TRBV29-1 and TRBJ1-2, with 7 bases fitting TRBD1. The ends lost 6 bases at V and 7 bases at J; junction bases unmatched: 8. Germline assignment: CDR1 SQVTM and CDR2 ANQGSEA. CDR3 length: 12 residues. This CDR3 is CSVEWTGTGYTF. CDR3 DNA: TGCAGCGTGGAATGGACAGGAACTGGCTACACCTTC.

This chain uses TRBV5-4 with TRBJ2-1; 7 positions agree with TRBD2. Germline values: CDR1 SGHNT, CDR2 YYREEE (reference sequence). CDR3 length: 12 amino acids. The CDR3 DNA reads as TGTGCACGGGACTACCCATACAATGAGCAGTTCTTC. Encoded protein: CARDYPYNEQFF.

The chain employs TRBV7-2 and TRBJ2-7, with TRBD2 identical over 12 bases. The V gene end was trimmed by 5 bases and the J gene end by 3 bases; junction bases not matched to a gene: 14. The CDR3 spans 18 residues. Germline lookup yields CDR1 SGHTA and CDR2 FQGNSA. CDR3 protein: CASSPQTLAGGPVYEQYF. The CDR3 region has the DNA TGTGCCAGCAGCCCGCAAACCCTAGCGGGAGGGCCGGTCTACGAGCAGTACTTC.

There are a few counts of this clone. This sequence joins TRBV5-1 and TRBJ2-7; 7 bases align to TRBD2. The V gene's germline CDR1 is SGHRS and CDR2 YFSETQ. This CDR3 is built from 13 residues. V lost 7 bases to trimming and J lost 5 bases; unmatched junction nucleotides: 9. In DNA, the CDR3 is TGCGCCAGCCAACGGGGGAGGGAGGACGAGCAGTACTTC. Encoded protein: CASQRGREDEQYF.